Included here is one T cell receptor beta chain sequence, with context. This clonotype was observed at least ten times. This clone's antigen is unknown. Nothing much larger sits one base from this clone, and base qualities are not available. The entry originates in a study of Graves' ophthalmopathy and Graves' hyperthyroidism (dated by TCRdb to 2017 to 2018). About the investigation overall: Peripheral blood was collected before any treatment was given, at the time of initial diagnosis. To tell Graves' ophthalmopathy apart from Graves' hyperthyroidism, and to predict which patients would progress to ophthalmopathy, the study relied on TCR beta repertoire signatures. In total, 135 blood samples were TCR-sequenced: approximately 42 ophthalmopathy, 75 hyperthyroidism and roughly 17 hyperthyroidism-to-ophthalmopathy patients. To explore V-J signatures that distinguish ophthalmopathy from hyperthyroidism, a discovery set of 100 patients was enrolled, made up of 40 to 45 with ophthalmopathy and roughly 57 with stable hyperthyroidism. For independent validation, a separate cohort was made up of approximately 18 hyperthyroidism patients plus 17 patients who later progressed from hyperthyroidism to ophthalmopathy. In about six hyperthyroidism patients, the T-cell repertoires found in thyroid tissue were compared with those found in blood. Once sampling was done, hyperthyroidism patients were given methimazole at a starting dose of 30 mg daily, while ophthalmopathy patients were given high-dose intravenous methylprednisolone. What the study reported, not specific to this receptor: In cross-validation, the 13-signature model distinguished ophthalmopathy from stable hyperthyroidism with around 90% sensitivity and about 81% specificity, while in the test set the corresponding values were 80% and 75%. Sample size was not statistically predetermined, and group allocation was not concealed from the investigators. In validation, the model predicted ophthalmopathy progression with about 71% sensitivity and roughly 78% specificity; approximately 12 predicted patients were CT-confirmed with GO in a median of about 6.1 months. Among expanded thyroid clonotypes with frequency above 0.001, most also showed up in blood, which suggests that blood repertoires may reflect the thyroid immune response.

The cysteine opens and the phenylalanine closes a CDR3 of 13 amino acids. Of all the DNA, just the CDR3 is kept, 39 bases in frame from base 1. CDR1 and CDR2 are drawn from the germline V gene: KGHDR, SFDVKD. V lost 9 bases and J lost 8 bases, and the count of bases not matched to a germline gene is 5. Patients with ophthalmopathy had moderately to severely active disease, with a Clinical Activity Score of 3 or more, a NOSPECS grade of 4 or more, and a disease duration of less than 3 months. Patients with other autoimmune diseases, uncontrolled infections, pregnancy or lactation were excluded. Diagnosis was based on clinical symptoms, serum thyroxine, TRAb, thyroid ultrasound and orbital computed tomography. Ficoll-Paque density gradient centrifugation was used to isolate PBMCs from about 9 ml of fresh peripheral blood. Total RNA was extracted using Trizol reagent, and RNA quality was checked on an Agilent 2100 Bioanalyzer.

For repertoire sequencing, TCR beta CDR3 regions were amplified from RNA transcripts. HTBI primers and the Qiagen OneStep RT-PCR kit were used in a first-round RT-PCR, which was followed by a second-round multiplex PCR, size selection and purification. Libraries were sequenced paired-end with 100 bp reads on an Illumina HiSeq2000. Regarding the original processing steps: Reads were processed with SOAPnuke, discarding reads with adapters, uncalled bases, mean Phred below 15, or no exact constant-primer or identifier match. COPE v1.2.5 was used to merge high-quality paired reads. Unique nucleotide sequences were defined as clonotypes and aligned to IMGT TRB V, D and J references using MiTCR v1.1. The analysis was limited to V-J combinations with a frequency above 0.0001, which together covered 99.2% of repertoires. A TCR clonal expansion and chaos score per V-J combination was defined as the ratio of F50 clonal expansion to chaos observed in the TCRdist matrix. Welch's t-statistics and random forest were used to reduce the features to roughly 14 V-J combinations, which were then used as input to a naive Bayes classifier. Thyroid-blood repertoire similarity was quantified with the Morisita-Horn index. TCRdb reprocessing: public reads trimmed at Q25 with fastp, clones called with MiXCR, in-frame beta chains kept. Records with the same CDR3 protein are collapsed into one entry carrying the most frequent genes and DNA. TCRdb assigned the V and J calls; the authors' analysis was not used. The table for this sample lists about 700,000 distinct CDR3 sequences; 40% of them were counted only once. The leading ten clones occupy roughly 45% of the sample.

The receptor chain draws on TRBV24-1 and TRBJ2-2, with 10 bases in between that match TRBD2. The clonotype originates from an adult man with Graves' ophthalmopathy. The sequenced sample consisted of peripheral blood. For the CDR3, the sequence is CATASGSAGELFF. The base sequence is TGTGCCACCGCTAGCGGGAGCGCGGGGGAGCTGTTTTTT.